The TCR beta chain described here comes from a study of control samples from healthy donors and cancer patients. Assay used: immunoSEQ multiplex PCR; TCRdb lists only in-frame clones, some missing. The repertoire holds around 170,000 clones, with around 91% as singletons. This clone was detected once. CDR3 length equals 12 residues. Germline V gives CDR1 KGHDR, CDR2 SFDVKD. V lost 10 bases and J 3 bases, leaving 10 bases between the germline ends. The chain recombines TRBV24-1 with TRBJ2-3, with D possibly matching TRBD1 (6 bases). Sequencing was performed on blood. This TCR came from a woman aged 45-65 years in good health. The CDR3 DNA reads as TGTGCCACTCAGGGGAGTACAGATACGCAGTATTTT. This gives the protein CATQGSTDTQYF.